The 18 T cell receptor beta chains given below trace back to one sample, sequenced in a study of control samples from healthy donors and cancer patients (dated by TCRdb to about 2020). To prepare the library, the immunoSEQ multiplex PCR assay was applied. TCRdb took over this immuneACCESS table, retaining in-frame rearrangements with V and J assigned. Such tables are incomplete; in checked studies, under half of the missing clones stem from an unresolved V gene, and the remainder is unexplained. The table for this sample lists approximately 230,000 clones; roughly 80% of them were counted only once. The top ten clones comprise about an eighth of the sample. The source material was PBMCs. Receptors were obtained from a woman aged 55-69 years with lung cancer.

The chain employs TRBV4-2 and TRBJ1-2; a weak D match, TRBD1 (6 bases). V gave up 3 bases and J gave up 1 base, with 15 bases separating them. The CDR3 is made up of 16 amino acids. The V gene's germline CDR1 is LGHNA and CDR2 YNFKEQ. This chain's CDR3 is CASSQERTDINYGYTF. CDR3 DNA: TGTGCCAGCAGCCAGGAAAGGACAGATATTAACTATGGCTACACCTTC.

Points on this clone: Sequence at one end of the junction differs from germline and may be a read error. The CDR3 loop is CASSLGPGTLDEETQYF. CDR3 coding DNA: TGTGCTAGCAGCTTAGGCCCCGGGACCCTCGATGAAGAGACCCAGTACTTC. J is TRBJ2-5 and V is TRBV7-7; either TRBD1 or TRBD2 may supply D (5 bases each). CDR1 is SSHAT, CDR2 FNYEAQ, per germline (reference sequence). The CDR3 consists of 17 residues. The full variable domain, completed using reference TRBV7-7 and TRBJ2-5, is GAGVSQSPRYKVTKRGQDVTLRCDPISSHATLYWYQQALGQGPEFLTYFNYEAQPDKSGLPSDRFSAERPEGSISTLTIQRTEQRDSAMYRCASSLGPGTLDEETQYFGPGTRLLVL.

The gene calls are TRBV27 and TRBJ2-7; 10 nucleotides agree with TRBD1. The V gene's germline CDR1 is MNHEY and CDR2 SMNVEV (reference sequence). J was trimmed by 4 bases and V by 5 bases; bases with no gene match: 14. This CDR3 has 17 amino acids. The CDR3 DNA follows: TGTGCCAGCAGTCCGGCCGGGACAGGGGTGATACTGTACGAGCAGTACTTC. Its translation: CASSPAGTGVILYEQYF.

The chain employs TRBV11-2 and TRBJ2-6; D may match TRBD1 or TRBD2 (5 bases each). Trimming shortened V by 0 bases and J by 3 bases, and 18 bases separated the two germline ends. The CDR3 is 19 residues long. Looked up from germline, CDR1 is SGHAT and CDR2 is FQNNGV. The chain's CDR3 is CASSLDPWGEGYGANVLTF. The DNA of the CDR3 is TGTGCCAGCAGCTTAGATCCCTGGGGCGAGGGTTATGGGGCCAACGTCCTGACTTTC.

The chain employs TRBV3-1 (or the pseudogene TRBV3-2) and TRBJ1-1; 12 positions agree with TRBD1. Germline CDR1 LGHDT, CDR2 YNNKEL (reference sequence). V was clipped by 2 bases and J by 5 bases; unmatched bases: 9. The CDR3 runs 17 residues. In nucleotides, the CDR3 is TGTGCCAGCAGCCAATGGGGGACAGGGGGCGCAGGGACTGAAGCTTTCTTT. Translation gives CASSQWGTGGAGTEAFF.

V is TRBV3-1 (or the pseudogene TRBV3-2) and J is TRBJ1-4; D remains ambiguous. The CDR3 is 13 residues long. Germline CDR1 LGHDT, CDR2 YNNKEL (reference sequence). With 1 base removed from V and 7 bases from J, the gap between germline ends came to 7 bases. The CDR3 region is CASSQGAAEKLFF. CDR3 DNA sequence: TGTGCCAGCAGCCAAGGGGCGGCTGAAAAACTGTTTTTT.

The gene calls are TRBV2 and TRBJ1-4; D is unclear. Trimming stripped 7 bases from V and 8 bases from J, with 8 bases between. Germline loops: CDR1 SNHLY, CDR2 FYNNEI. This CDR3 contains 11 residues. The CDR3 spells CASMALEKLFF. CDR3 DNA: TGTGCCAGCATGGCACTCGAAAAACTGTTTTTT.

This sequence joins TRBV5-4 and TRBJ1-2, with D possibly TRBD1 on 5 matching bases. CDR1 is SGHNT and CDR2 is YYREEE in the germline V gene (reference sequence). This CDR3 is built from 14 residues. Between the trimmed V and J ends, which lost 2 bases and 3 bases, there was a span of 11 bases. This CDR3 is CASSFPGTDYGYTF. The CDR3 region has the DNA TGTGCCAGCAGCTTCCCCGGGACGGACTATGGCTACACCTTC.

This clone has a single count. The CDR3 loop is CASSLSGQSSYEQYF. The CDR3 DNA reads as TGTGCCAGCAGTTTATCAGGGCAGTCCTCCTACGAGCAGTACTTC. The gene calls are TRBV27 and TRBJ2-7; no clear D gene. The CDR3 spans 15 residues. Looked up from germline, CDR1 is MNHEY and CDR2 is SMNVEV (reference sequence). The ends were cut back, 0 bases at V and 0 bases at J, with 9 bases in the middle.

This clone was picked up a small number of times. The chain carries TRBV3-1 (or the pseudogene TRBV3-2) and TRBJ1-6; D gene ambiguous. CDR1 is LGHDT and CDR2 is YNNKEL in the germline V gene (reference sequence). This CDR3 spans 13 amino acids. V gave up 1 base and J gave up 14 bases, with 12 bases separating them. CDR3 loop: CASSQGSTGTLHF. The CDR3 coding sequence is TGTGCCAGCAGCCAAGGGTCGACGGGTACCCTCCACTTT.

In DNA form, the CDR3 reads TGTGCCAGCAGCTGGGACCGGGACAGTATCACAGATACGCAGTATTTT. It encodes CASSWDRDSITDTQYF. V gene TRBV7-8 combines with J gene TRBJ2-3, with 7 bases aligning to TRBD1. The CDR3 loop spans 16 amino acids. Trimming at V came to 4 bases and at J to 2 bases, leaving 9 bases not matched to a gene. CDR1 is SGHVS and CDR2 is FQNEAQ in the germline V gene.

Of note for this clone: The sample carries other DNA sequences with the same CDR3. V usage is TRBV5-1 and J usage is TRBJ2-2; D may be TRBD2 (7 bases). The V gene lost 0 bases and the J gene lost 4 bases, with 10 bases spanning the gap. The CDR3 sequence is 15 residues long. Germline V gene lookup returns CDR1 SGHRS and CDR2 YFSETQ. The CDR3 coding sequence is TGCGCCAGCAGCTTGGGCGGGGGCGGCACCGGGGAGCTGTTTTTT. As protein: CASSLGGGGTGELFF.

The CDR3 spells CASSEALLAGQETQYF. CDR3 nucleotide sequence: TGTGCCAGCAGTGAAGCGCTCCTAGCGGGCCAAGAGACCCAGTACTTC. The V gene is TRBV6-1, the J gene TRBJ2-5; 8 nucleotides align to TRBD2. Germline assignment: CDR1 MNHNS and CDR2 SASEGT. V shed 0 bases and J 1 base; nucleotides not matched to a gene: 4. The CDR3 covers 16 residues.

The chain employs TRBV11-2 and TRBJ1-1; TRBD1 matches at 11 bases. The CDR3 consists of 16 residues. V was clipped by 0 bases and J by 4 bases; unmatched bases: 4. The germline CDR1 and CDR2 sequences are SGHAT and FQNNGV. CDR3 amino acids: CASSLDYGQGATEAFF. CDR3 nucleotide sequence: TGTGCCAGCAGCTTAGATTACGGACAGGGGGCCACTGAAGCTTTCTTT.

The chain couples TRBV10-3 to TRBJ1-1; a possible D gene is TRBD1 (6 bases). CDR3 length equals 15 residues. Germline V lookup: CDR1 ENHRY, CDR2 SYGVKD. Trimming removed 10 bases from V and 4 bases from J, with 22 bases in between. The CDR3 region has the DNA TGTGCCACCCTGAGAACGCAGGGAGGGGGCACTGAAGCTTTCTTT. This encodes CATLRTQGGGTEAFF.

J is TRBJ2-5 and V is TRBV11-2; D unresolved. Germline lookup yields CDR1 SGHAT and CDR2 FQNNGV. Trimming pared 4 bases from V and 7 bases from J, leaving 16 bases between. CDR3 length equals 14 residues. DNA for the CDR3: TGTGCCAGCAGCTCGTCGGTTGGGGTAGCGACCCAGTACTTC. Its protein is CASSSSVGVATQYF.

The chain combines TRBV5-1 with TRBJ2-6, with D tentatively TRBD2 (5 bases). V lost 4 bases and J lost 0, with 14 bases in between. Per germline, CDR1 SGHRS and CDR2 YFSETQ. The CDR3 consists of 17 residues. CDR3 residues: CASSPRAVRSGANVLTF. For the CDR3, the DNA is TGCGCCAGCAGCCCGAGGGCAGTCCGCTCTGGGGCCAACGTCCTGACTTTC. The entire variable domain, with the rest obtained from reference TRBV5-1 and TRBJ2-6, is as follows: KAGVTQTPRYLIKTRGQQVTLSCSPISGHRSVSWYQQTPGQGLQFLFEYFSETQRNKGNFPGRFSGRQFSNSRSEMNVSTLELGDSALYLCASSPRAVRSGANVLTFGAGSRLTVL.

The chain recombines TRBV28 with TRBJ1-1, with 7 bases identical to TRBD1. Germline loops: CDR1 MDHEN, CDR2 SYDVKM. This CDR3 region has 15 residues. The junction had 10 bases not matched to a gene; V was cut back by 4 bases and J by 5 bases. CDR3 sequence reads: CASSSAGQRGTEAFF. DNA for the CDR3: TGTGCCAGCAGTTCCGCGGGACAGCGGGGAACTGAAGCTTTCTTT.